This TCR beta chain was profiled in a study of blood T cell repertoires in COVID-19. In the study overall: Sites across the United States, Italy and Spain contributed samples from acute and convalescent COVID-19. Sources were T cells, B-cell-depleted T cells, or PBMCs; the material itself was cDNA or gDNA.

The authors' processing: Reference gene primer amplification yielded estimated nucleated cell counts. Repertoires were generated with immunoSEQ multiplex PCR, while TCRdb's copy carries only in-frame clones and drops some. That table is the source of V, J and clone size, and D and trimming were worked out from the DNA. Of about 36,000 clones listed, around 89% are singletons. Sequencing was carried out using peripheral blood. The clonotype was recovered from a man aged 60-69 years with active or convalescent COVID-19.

The CDR3 here is CASSLWGDGRVFF. The CDR3 DNA reads TGTGCCAGCAGCTTATGGGGCGATGGAAGAGTGTTCTTC. The chain is built from TRBV7-9 and TRBJ2-1; D is possibly TRBD1 (5 bases). The CDR3 length is 13 residues. The germline gives CDR1 SEHNR, CDR2 FQNEAQ (reference sequence). V dropped 2 bases and J dropped 15 bases, with 17 bases sitting between them.